These 15 T cell receptor beta chains were all obtained from the same sample, sequenced in a study of T cell repertoires in cytomegalovirus infection. TCRdb re-called the reads through MiXCR, storing one row per CDR3 protein. This sample yields about a million distinct CDR3 sequences, of which 25% to 40% are seen a single time; about an eighth belongs to the top ten. These receptors have no known antigen. The input for sequencing was cultured CD8+ T cells from PBMCs, taken from culture after CMV antigen stimulation. The receptors originated from a human donor in good health (CMV status not recorded). Some clones in this sample may be carry-over from other donors' samples.

This clonotype has just one count. This may stem from a read error, because a much larger clone lies one nucleotide away. The V and J genes are TRBV6-2 or TRBV6-3 and TRBJ1-3, with D unclear. CDR1 MNHEY and CDR2 SVGEGT come from the germline V gene. This CDR3 has 14 residues. For the CDR3, the DNA is TGTGCCAGCAGTTTCCGAGGCTCTGGAAACACCTTATATTTT. Its translation is CASSFRGSGNTLYF.

This sequence joins TRBV5-3 and TRBJ1-2, with 7 bases identical to TRBD1. TRBV5-3 is placed among ORFs of uncertain function. The CDR3 is made up of 14 amino acids. V lost 2 bases to trimming and J lost 6 bases; unmatched junction nucleotides: 7. CDR3 sequence: CARSFNRGIDGYTF. DNA for the CDR3: TGTGCCAGAAGCTTCAACAGGGGAATTGATGGCTACACCTTC.

This sequence joins TRBV9 and TRBJ2-3; 11 positions agree with TRBD2. CDR1 is SGDLS, CDR2 YYNGEE, per germline. With 1 base clipped from V and 5 bases from J, the junction kept 12 bases outside the gene matches. CDR3 size: 18 residues. CDR3 in DNA: TGTGCCAGCAGCGTAAGGGCTAGCGGGGGGCCCGATATAGATACGCAGTATTTT. This translates into CASSVRASGGPDIDTQYF. The full variable domain, completed using reference TRBV9 and TRBJ2-3, is DSGVTQTPKHLITATGQRVTLRCSPRSGDLSVYWYQQSLDQGLQFLIQYYNGEERAKGNILERFSAQQFPDLHSELNLSSLELGDSALYFCASSVRASGGPDIDTQYFGPGTRLTVL.

This clonotype was found a few times. The rearrangement links TRBV7-9 to TRBJ2-4, with D possibly being TRBD2 (5 bases). Trimming cost V 5 bases and J 0 bases, with 17 bases left between them. The CDR3 runs 17 residues. Germline lookup yields CDR1 SEHNR and CDR2 FQNEAQ (reference sequence). CDR3 protein: CASSEEEDQLAKNIQYF. The DNA of the CDR3 is TGTGCCAGCAGCGAAGAGGAGGACCAACTAGCCAAAAACATTCAGTACTTC.

This clonotype was found a few times. This chain connects TRBV4-3 to TRBJ2-3; 8 nucleotides match TRBD1. The CDR3 is 17 residues long. Trimming cost V 0 bases and J 0 bases; bases outside gene matches: 5. CDR1 is LGHNA, CDR2 YSLEER, per germline. The DNA of the CDR3 is TGCGCCAGCAGCCAAGATTGGGGGACAGGAAGCACAGATACGCAGTATTTT. Translating it yields CASSQDWGTGSTDTQYF.

This clonotype was observed a few times. The rearrangement links TRBV10-2 to TRBJ2-3; a weak D match, TRBD2 (7 bases). Trimming pared 7 bases from V and 6 bases from J, leaving 20 bases between. CDR1 and CDR2 from the germline V gene are WSHSY and SAAADI. This CDR3 has 15 amino acids. The CDR3 protein is CASKPGGRATDTQYF. The CDR3 DNA is TGCGCCAGCAAACCGGGGGGCAGGGCTACGGATACGCAGTATTTT.

This sequence joins TRBV5-1 and TRBJ2-7; 7 nucleotides match TRBD1. There are 14 residues in the CDR3. CDR1 and CDR2 from the germline V gene are SGHRS and YFSETQ. Trimming at V came to 0 bases and at J to 2 bases, leaving 2 bases not matched to a gene. CDR3 bases: TGCGCCAGCAGCTTGGCACAGGGGACCTACGAGCAGTACTTC. Protein sequence: CASSLAQGTYEQYF.

V and J are TRBV27 and TRBJ1-4; 9 bases are shared with TRBD1. Trimming cost V 5 bases and J 12 bases; bases outside gene matches: 7. The CDR3 contains 13 residues. Germline V gives CDR1 MNHEY, CDR2 SMNVEV (reference sequence). The CDR3 DNA is TGTGCCAGCAGTCCGGACAGGGGTGGGGAACTGTTTTTT. Residues: CASSPDRGGELFF.

This clonotype was counted a few times. The CDR3 sequence is CASSPGRDRENTGELFF. The CDR3 nucleotides are TGTGCCAGTAGTCCGGGCCGGGACAGGGAGAACACCGGGGAGCTGTTTTTT. This chain connects TRBV19 to TRBJ2-2, with 9 bases that match TRBD1. Germline loops: CDR1 LNHDA, CDR2 SQIVND (reference sequence). There are 17 residues in the CDR3. With V trimmed by 5 bases and J by 1 base, 8 bases remained unmatched.

This clonotype has ten or more counts. This rearrangement joins TRBV5-1 to TRBJ2-5, with 8 positions matching TRBD1. V dropped 2 bases and J dropped 0; count of bases not matched to a gene: 6. Germline V gene data show CDR1 as SGHRS and CDR2 as YFSETQ. CDR3 length: 16 residues. As DNA, the CDR3 is TGCGCCAGCAGCTTCCCCGGGACAGGAAACCAAGAGACCCAGTACTTC. It specifies CASSFPGTGNQETQYF.

The chain is built from TRBV6-6 and TRBJ1-4, with D perhaps matching TRBD1 (5 bases). The ends were cut back, 2 bases at V and 5 bases at J, with 12 bases in the middle. From germline, CDR1 is MNHNY and CDR2 SVGAGI (reference sequence). CDR3 length equals 15 residues. In DNA form, the CDR3 reads TGTGCCAGCAGTTACCGACAGTTACCGAATGAAAAACTGTTTTTT. This sequence encodes CASSYRQLPNEKLFF.

This sequence joins TRBV4-1 and TRBJ1-6, with 7 bases fitting TRBD1. J gave up 10 bases and V 0 bases, and 9 bases lay outside the gene matches. The CDR3 sequence is 16 residues long. Germline CDR1 and CDR2: MGHRA and YSYEKL. This CDR3 reads CASSQETRGAASPLHF. For the CDR3, the DNA is TGCGCCAGCAGCCAAGAGACCAGGGGGGCGGCGTCACCCCTCCACTTT.

The rearrangement uses TRBV27 and TRBJ1-5; the D is unclear. CDR1 is MNHEY and CDR2 is SMNVEV in the germline V gene (reference sequence). V shed 3 bases and J shed 7 bases, with 13 bases lying between them. The CDR3 has 14 residues. CDR3 in DNA: TGTGCCAGCAGTTTCGGCGGTAAGAGGCAGCCCCAGCATTTT. This codes for CASSFGGKRQPQHF.

This clonotype was recorded a few times. V gene TRBV12-5 combines with J gene TRBJ2-7; 7 bases align to TRBD2. Looked up from germline, CDR1 is LGHNT and CDR2 is FRNRAP. V shed 1 base, J shed 2 bases, and the junction held 5 bases outside the gene matches. The CDR3 spans 15 residues. In DNA, the CDR3 is TGTGCTAGTGGTTTGGGGACTAGTTGGGCCTACGAGCAGTACTTC. Its protein is CASGLGTSWAYEQYF.

This clonotype was recorded at least ten times. The V call is TRBV12-3 or TRBV12-4, the J call TRBJ1-2; D perhaps matches TRBD1 (5 bases). CDR3 length: 16 amino acids. Trimming shortened V by 5 bases and J by 3 bases, and 19 bases separated the two germline ends. CDR3 amino acids: CASSSPFGGADYGYTF. The CDR3 DNA follows: TGTGCCAGCAGTAGCCCATTCGGAGGGGCGGACTATGGCTACACCTTC.